This TCR beta chain comes out of a study of OX40 agonist ivuxolimab in advanced cancers. Study-wide background: Dosing consisted of intravenous ivuxolimab at 0.01 to 10 mg/kg every 2 weeks. Participants averaged about 60 years of age (range about 23 to 80) and were roughly 83% male.

Trimming pared 1 base from V and 0 bases from J, leaving 10 bases between. The CDR3 covers 16 residues. The germline gives CDR1 SGHVS, CDR2 FQNEAQ. The repertoire was sequenced with immunoSEQ multiplex PCR; TCRdb's copy has only in-frame clones and lacks some. The data contain over 70,000 clones, about 92% of them singletons. The source of this sequence is an adult with an advanced solid tumor such as melanoma, head and neck, liver or kidney cancer. The sequencing here drew on CD4+ or CD8+ T cells sorted from blood, taken in a trial of the OX40 agonist ivuxolimab. The chain has TRBV7-8 and TRBJ1-5, with D unclear. In DNA form, the CDR3 reads TGTGCCAGCAGCTTAGAGGGCCTTTATAGCAATCAGCCCCAGCATTTT. Its translation: CASSLEGLYSNQPQHF.